Shown below are 29 T cell receptor beta chains from a single sample sequenced in a study of blood T cell repertoires in COVID-19 (dated by TCRdb to 2018 to 2021). The library was produced with the immunoSEQ multiplex PCR assay. TCRdb mirrors the immuneACCESS table, restricted to in-frame sequences. Some clones are absent from its copies; in checked studies, under half trace to an unresolved V gene, and the reason for the others is unknown. A total of 300,000 to 350,000 clones appear in this sample, around 90% of them only once. Of the sample, roughly 4.3% is held by the ten largest clones. What was sequenced was PBMCs or T cells enriched from blood (not recorded which). These receptors all come from a woman aged 18-29 years with acute COVID-19.

This rearrangement joins TRBV29-1 to TRBJ1-1; D possibly corresponds to TRBD1 (5 bases). This CDR3 comprises 13 residues. Germline CDR1 SQVTM, CDR2 ANQGSEA. V was clipped by 2 bases and J by 0 bases, with 7 bases between them. The CDR3 DNA reads as TGCAGCGTTGAAAGGGGAATGAACACTGAAGCTTTCTTT. Protein: CSVERGMNTEAFF.

CDR3 DNA sequence: TGTGCCAGCAGCTCAGGGGCGGGCGAGCAGTACTTC. It is translated as CASSSGAGEQYF. The chain is built from TRBV11-3 and TRBJ2-7; D is possibly TRBD1 (6 bases). Germline V CDR1 and CDR2: SGHNT, YENEEA. The CDR3 contains 12 residues. V was trimmed by 4 bases and J by 6 bases, leaving 10 bases between them.

The chain couples TRBV9 to TRBJ2-3; weak D call: TRBD2 (5 bases). V was trimmed by 0 bases and J by 1 base, leaving 12 bases between them. The CDR3 extends over 16 amino acids. Germline V gene lookup returns CDR1 SGDLS and CDR2 YYNGEE. The CDR3 reads CASSVDPSRGTDTQYF. The CDR3 DNA is TGTGCCAGCAGCGTAGACCCCTCGAGGGGCACAGATACGCAGTATTTT.

The chain links TRBV6-5 to TRBJ1-2; D ambiguous. Trimming pared 6 bases from V and 8 bases from J, leaving 10 bases between. CDR1 is MNHEY, CDR2 SVGAGI, per germline. The CDR3 extends over 11 amino acids. The CDR3 is CASRDGGGYTF. The CDR3 nucleotides read TGTGCCAGCAGAGATGGAGGCGGCTACACCTTC.

This sequence joins TRBV27 and TRBJ1-6; D is ambiguous. The CDR3 has 13 residues. Germline V lookup: CDR1 MNHEY, CDR2 SMNVEV (reference sequence). V lost 2 bases, J lost 7 bases, and 6 bases lay in between. The CDR3 region is CASSLRENSPLHF. The CDR3 DNA reads TGTGCCAGCAGTTTACGGGAAAATTCACCCCTCCACTTT.

J is TRBJ1-5 and V is TRBV7-9; TRBD1 aligns across 9 bases. Trimming at V came to 0 bases and at J to 0 bases, leaving 3 bases not matched to a gene. This CDR3 has 17 residues. In germline, CDR1 is SEHNR, CDR2 FQNEAQ (reference sequence). Written as DNA, the CDR3 is TGTGCCAGCAGCTTAGCGATGGGACAGGGTAGCAATCAGCCCCAGCATTTT. It is translated as CASSLAMGQGSNQPQHF.

CDR3 loop: CASSQDRAFNQPQHF. The CDR3 nucleotides are TGTGCCAGCAGCCAAGACAGGGCGTTTAATCAGCCCCAGCATTTT. The J gene is TRBJ1-5, the V gene TRBV3-1 (or the pseudogene TRBV3-2); TRBD1 is a possible D gene (5 bases). CDR1 LGHDT and CDR2 YNNKEL come from the germline V gene (reference sequence). The CDR3 sequence is 15 residues long. V dropped 0 bases and J dropped 4 bases, with 10 bases sitting between them.

This clone was seen a handful of times. The rearrangement links TRBV5-1 to TRBJ2-3; 7 bases are shared with TRBD1. This CDR3 is built from 15 residues. The germline V gene encodes CDR1 SGHRS and CDR2 YFSETQ. Germline trimming cut 4 bases from V and 1 base from J; bases unmatched to any gene: 6. The CDR3 DNA reads TGCGCCAGCAGCATAAGGACAGGTGGCACAGATACGCAGTATTTT. Amino acids: CASSIRTGGTDTQYF.

This clone was detected only once. The chain uses TRBV18 and TRBJ2-6; TRBD1 matches 7 bases. The germline gives CDR1 KGHSH, CDR2 LQKENI. The CDR3 extends over 18 amino acids. Germline trimming cut 3 bases from V and 5 bases from J; bases unmatched to any gene: 13. The CDR3 protein is CASSPTPGTAVWANVLTF. The CDR3 DNA sequence: TGTGCCAGCTCACCCACCCCCGGGACAGCAGTCTGGGCCAACGTCCTGACTTTC.

The gene calls are TRBV4-1 and TRBJ1-5, with a possible D match to TRBD1 (5 bases). The V gene's germline CDR1 is MGHRA and CDR2 YSYEKL. Trimming removed 4 bases from V and 1 base from J, with 14 bases in between. There are 16 residues in the CDR3. CDR3 sequence: CASSPGEPRSNQPQHF. The CDR3 DNA reads TGCGCCAGCAGCCCGGGGGAACCGAGGAGCAATCAGCCCCAGCATTTT.

The chain combines TRBV19 with TRBJ2-1; D is perhaps TRBD2 (6 bases). Trimming pared 5 bases from V and 3 bases from J, leaving 17 bases between. Looked up from germline, CDR1 is LNHDA and CDR2 is SQIVND (reference sequence). There are 16 residues in the CDR3. CDR3 sequence reads: CASSSLSAGRYNEQFF. The CDR3 DNA reads as TGTGCCAGTAGTTCCCTATCGGCGGGACGCTACAATGAGCAGTTCTTC. The whole variable domain, filled in from reference TRBV19 and TRBJ2-1, reads DGGITQSPKYLFRKEGQNVTLSCEQNLNHDAMYWYRQDPGQGLRLIYYSQIVNDFQKGDIAEGYSVSREKKESFPLTVTSAQKNPTAFYLCASSSLSAGRYNEQFFGPGTRLTVL.

The chain is built from TRBV25-1 and TRBJ1-3; 8 bases line up with TRBD1. Losses at the gene ends were 7 bases for V and 4 bases for J; bases not matched to a gene: 9. The CDR3 loop spans 15 amino acids. Germline V gene data show CDR1 as MGHDK and CDR2 as SYGVNS. The DNA for the CDR3 is TGTGCCAGCACCAAGACAGGGGACAACGGAAACACCATATATTTT. It yields the protein CASTKTGDNGNTIYF.

V is TRBV28 and J is TRBJ1-4; TRBD1 aligns across 9 bases. The ends lost 6 bases at V and 8 bases at J; junction bases unmatched: 13. Germline V gene lookup returns CDR1 MDHEN and CDR2 SYDVKM. The CDR3 totals 16 residues. In DNA form, the CDR3 reads TGTGCCAGCAGCGGGGCCCAAACAGGGGGCGCGGAAAAACTGTTTTTT. Protein product: CASSGAQTGGAEKLFF. Complete variable domain (other parts from reference TRBV28 and TRBJ1-4): DVKVTQSSRYLVKRTGEKVFLECVQDMDHENMFWYRQDPGLGLRLIYFSYDVKMKEKGDIPEGYSVSREKKERFSLILESASTNQTSMYLCASSGAQTGGAEKLFFGSGTQLSVL.

V and J are TRBV6-5 and TRBJ1-1; TRBD1 agrees at 7 bases. The V segment lost 0 bases and the J segment 5 bases; nucleotides outside the gene matches: 9. Germline-derived CDR1 and CDR2 are MNHEY and SVGAGI. The CDR3 runs to 16 residues. The DNA for the CDR3 is TGTGCCAGCAGTTACTCCCTGACAGGGAGTGTGACTGAAGCTTTCTTT. This codes for CASSYSLTGSVTEAFF.

V usage is TRBV11-3 and J usage is TRBJ1-2; possible D gene TRBD1, 6 bases. CDR3 size: 15 residues. The V and J ends lost 3 bases and 4 bases respectively, with 15 bases between them. The germline CDR1 and CDR2 sequences are SGHNT and YENEEA. CDR3 region: CASSFAGGDPYGYTF. CDR3 DNA sequence: TGTGCCAGCAGCTTTGCGGGGGGCGACCCCTATGGCTACACCTTC.

The chain recombines TRBV6-5 with TRBJ1-5, with D possibly TRBD1 on 6 matching bases. From germline, CDR1 is MNHEY and CDR2 SVGAGI. V lost 6 bases to trimming and J lost 7 bases, with 13 bases between them. The CDR3 covers 13 residues. As DNA, the CDR3 is TGTGCCAGCAGGCAGGGGATCAAGCAGCCCCAGCATTTT. Residues: CASRQGIKQPQHF.

This clone has only one observation. This sequence joins TRBV9 and TRBJ1-3; weak D call: TRBD1 (5 bases). Germline assignment: CDR1 SGDLS and CDR2 YYNGEE. The CDR3 consists of 16 residues. The V end was cut by 4 bases, the J end by 0 bases, with 14 bases between. In nucleotides, the CDR3 is TGTGCCAGCAGCCTTCACCCAGGGCTCTCTGGAAACACCATATATTTT. It encodes CASSLHPGLSGNTIYF.

The CDR3 loop reads CASSRRQGGANVLTF. The DNA for the CDR3 is TGTGCCAGTAGTAGACGACAGGGAGGGGCCAACGTCCTGACTTTC. This chain joins TRBV19 and TRBJ2-6, with TRBD1 matching 7 bases. Looked up from germline, CDR1 is LNHDA and CDR2 is SQIVND (reference sequence). Trimming cost V 4 bases and J 4 bases; bases outside gene matches: 4. CDR3 length: 15 amino acids.

The chain is built from TRBV5-1 and TRBJ2-4, with D possibly matching TRBD1 (6 bases). The CDR3 spans 13 residues. Germline values: CDR1 SGHRS, CDR2 YFSETQ. V was pared by 4 bases and J by 8 bases, with 13 bases between. This CDR3 reads CASSPGQGYIQYF. Written as DNA, the CDR3 is TGCGCCAGCAGCCCGGGCCAGGGGTACATTCAGTACTTC.

V is TRBV19 and J is TRBJ1-1; TRBD1 might be the D (6 bases). V was trimmed by 3 bases and J by 1 base, leaving 12 bases between them. This CDR3 is 15 amino acids long. From germline, CDR1 is LNHDA and CDR2 SQIVND (reference sequence). The CDR3 bases are TGTGCCAGTAGTATGACAGGTTTTCGGAACACTGAAGCTTTCTTT. Amino acid sequence: CASSMTGFRNTEAFF. Full variable domain (outside the CDR3, taken from reference TRBV19 and TRBJ1-1): DGGITQSPKYLFRKEGQNVTLSCEQNLNHDAMYWYRQDPGQGLRLIYYSQIVNDFQKGDIAEGYSVSREKKESFPLTVTSAQKNPTAFYLCASSMTGFRNTEAFFGQGTRLTVV.

The chain joins TRBV7-3 to TRBJ2-1; 9 nucleotides agree with TRBD2. This CDR3 is 15 amino acids long. Germline V CDR1 and CDR2: SGHTA, FQGTGA. V gave up 4 bases and J gave up 5 bases; unmatched junction bases: 6. The CDR3 DNA follows: TGTGCCAGCAGCTATGGTAGCGGGAGACACAATGAGCAGTTCTTC. Translating gives CASSYGSGRHNEQFF.

The CDR3, as DNA: TGTGCCAGCCGCCCGGGACAGGGGGATGGTCAGCCCCAGCATTTT. This sequence encodes CASRPGQGDGQPQHF. The J gene is TRBJ1-5, the V gene TRBV6-5; 11 bases line up with TRBD1. There are 15 residues in the CDR3. V was clipped by 8 bases and J by 6 bases; unmatched bases: 9. Germline CDR1 is MNHEY and CDR2 is SVGAGI.

The V and J genes are TRBV18 and TRBJ2-1; weak D call: TRBD2 (7 bases). Trimming stripped 8 bases from V and 4 bases from J, with 30 bases between. Germline CDR1 is KGHSH and CDR2 is LQKENI. The length of the CDR3 is 19 residues. CDR3 amino acids: CASTSGGASGGGSYNEQFF. In DNA, the CDR3 is TGTGCCAGCACCTCCGGCGGGGCTAGCGGAGGGGGTTCTTACAATGAGCAGTTCTTC.

Of note for this clone: Other DNA sequences in the same sample also yield this CDR3. The V gene is TRBV7-9, the J gene TRBJ1-5; a weak D match, TRBD1 (6 bases). CDR3 size: 14 residues. Per germline, CDR1 SEHNR and CDR2 FQNEAQ (reference sequence). Trimming removed 1 base from V and 4 bases from J, with 8 bases in between. The CDR3 spells CASSLGQGNQPQHF. Written as DNA, the CDR3 is TGTGCCAGCAGCTTAGGGCAGGGGAATCAGCCCCAGCATTTT. Full variable domain (remainder filled in from reference TRBV7-9 and TRBJ1-5): DTGVSQNPRHKITKRGQNVTFRCDPISEHNRLYWYRQTLGQGPEFLTYFQNEAQLEKSRLLSDRFSAERPKGSFSTLEIQRTEQGDSAMYLCASSLGQGNQPQHFGDGTRLSIL.

The chain employs TRBV19 and TRBJ1-5; the D is unclear. Germline CDR1 is LNHDA and CDR2 is SQIVND (reference sequence). V dropped 6 bases and J dropped 4 bases, with 7 bases sitting between them. This CDR3 region has 12 residues. CDR3 in DNA: TGTGCCAGTAGCGAGAGTAATCAGCCCCAGCATTTT. Translation: CASSESNQPQHF.

The V call is TRBV18, the J call TRBJ2-7, with D perhaps TRBD1 (6 bases). CDR1 is KGHSH and CDR2 is LQKENI in the germline V gene. Trimming pared 2 bases from V and 4 bases from J, leaving 12 bases between. The CDR3 is 14 amino acids. The CDR3 DNA follows: TGTGCCAGCTCACCAAACAGGGATCCTTACGAGCAGTACTTC. It codes for CASSPNRDPYEQYF.

This CDR3 is CAIQGQGDYGYTF. CDR3 in DNA: TGTGCCATCCAGGGACAGGGAGACTATGGCTACACCTTC. V is TRBV10-3 and J is TRBJ1-2, with 9 bases aligning to TRBD1. Trimming at V came to 8 bases and at J to 3 bases, leaving 4 bases not matched to a gene. The germline V gene has CDR1 ENHRY and CDR2 SYGVKD. The CDR3 runs to 13 residues.

The CDR3 loop is CAISGGASNTEAFF. CDR3 sequence (DNA): TGTGCCATCAGCGGGGGGGCTTCGAACACTGAAGCTTTCTTT. The rearrangement joins TRBV10-3 to TRBJ1-1; D perhaps matches TRBD1 (6 bases). V lost 6 bases and J 1 base, leaving 12 bases between the germline ends. The germline V gene encodes CDR1 ENHRY and CDR2 SYGVKD. There are 14 residues in the CDR3.

The chain has TRBV29-1 and TRBJ2-1, with D hard to call. CDR3 length: 10 amino acids. V lost 3 bases and J lost 7, with 4 bases in between. The germline V gene encodes CDR1 SQVTM and CDR2 ANQGSEA. DNA of the CDR3: TGCAGCGTTGACCAGAATGAGCAGTTCTTC. It yields the protein CSVDQNEQFF.